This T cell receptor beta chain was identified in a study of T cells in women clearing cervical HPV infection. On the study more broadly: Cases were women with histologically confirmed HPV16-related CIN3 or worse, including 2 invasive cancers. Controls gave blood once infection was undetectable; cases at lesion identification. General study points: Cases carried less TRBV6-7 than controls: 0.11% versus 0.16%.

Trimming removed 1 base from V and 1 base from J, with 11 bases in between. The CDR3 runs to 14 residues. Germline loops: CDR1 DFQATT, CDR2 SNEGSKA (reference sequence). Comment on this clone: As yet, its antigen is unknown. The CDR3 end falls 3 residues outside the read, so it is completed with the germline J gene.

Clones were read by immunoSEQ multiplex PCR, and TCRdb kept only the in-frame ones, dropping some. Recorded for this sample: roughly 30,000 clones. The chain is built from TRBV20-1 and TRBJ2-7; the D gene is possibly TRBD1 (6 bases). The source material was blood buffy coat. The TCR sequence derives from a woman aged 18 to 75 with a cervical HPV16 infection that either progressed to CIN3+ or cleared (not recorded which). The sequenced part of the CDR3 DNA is TGCAGTGCTAGAGCGGCAGGGGCGTCCTACGAG. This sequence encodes CSARAAGASYE. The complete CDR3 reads CSARAAGASYEQYF.